This T cell receptor (beta chain) came from a study of cytomegalovirus exposure and HLA in healthy donors. The study's findings and limits: A later analysis reportedly found that, within productive TCRs, an Asian-associated ancestry cluster had fewer N-insertions than the mean observed across the roughly 610 donors. CMV serostatus alone was available as immune exposure information.

There are 18 residues in the CDR3. V was pared by 1 base and J by 0 bases, with 17 bases between. Germline CDR1 and CDR2: KGHSH and LQKENI. Note on this clone: Its antigen is not identified.

All donors participated as healthy donors of bone marrow. It was with 60 Vbeta and 13 Jbeta primers that the PCR ran. This table comes from immunoSEQ multiplex PCR, and its TCRdb copy is limited to in-frame clones, with some not included. The repertoire holds some 130,000 clones, with around 77% as singletons. This receptor was obtained from a male donor in good health and CMV-seropositive. V and J are TRBV18 and TRBJ2-3; possibly TRBD2 for D (6 bases). The sample was PBMCs. In DNA form, the CDR3 reads TGTGCCAGCTCACCACGGCCTCCTAGCGACACTAGCACAGATACGCAGTATTTT. Its protein is CASSPRPPSDTSTDTQYF.